This entry concerns a single T cell receptor (beta chain). This CDR3 comprises 14 residues. V trimming: 2 bases; J trimming: 9 bases; junction bases outside the gene matches: 4. Germline CDR1 and CDR2: LNHDA and SQIVND (reference sequence). This sample is part of a study of control samples from healthy donors and cancer patients. Measured with immunoSEQ multiplex PCR; TCRdb has only the in-frame clones, and not every one. The sample records 150,000 to 200,000 clones, about 91% being singletons. This TCR came from a woman between 35 and 50 years old in good health. The rearrangement joins TRBV19 to TRBJ1-6; 7 bases line up with TRBD1. The sequenced material came from blood. The CDR3 is CASSIKQGTSPLHF. The DNA for the CDR3 is TGTGCCAGTAGTATAAAACAGGGGACTTCACCCCTCCACTTT.